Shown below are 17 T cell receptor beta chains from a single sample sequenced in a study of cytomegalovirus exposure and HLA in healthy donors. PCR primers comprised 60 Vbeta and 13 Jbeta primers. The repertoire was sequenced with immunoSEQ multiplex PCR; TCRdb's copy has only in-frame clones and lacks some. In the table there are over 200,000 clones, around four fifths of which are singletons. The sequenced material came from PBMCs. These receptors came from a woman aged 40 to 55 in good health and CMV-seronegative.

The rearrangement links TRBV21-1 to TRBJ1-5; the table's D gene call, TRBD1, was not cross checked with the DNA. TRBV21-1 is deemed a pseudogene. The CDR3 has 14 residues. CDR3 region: CASSNTGSGQPQHF. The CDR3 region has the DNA TGTGCCAGCAGCAATACAGGGTCGGGTCAGCCCCAGCATTTT.

The chain's CDR3 is CSVEGVAETQYF. CDR3 DNA: TGCAGCGTTGAGGGAGTCGCGGAGACCCAGTACTTC. This chain joins TRBV29-1 and TRBJ2-5; D perhaps matches TRBD2 (5 bases). The CDR3 spans 12 residues. Trimming took 3 bases from V and 5 from J, leaving 10 bases between them. Germline V gene lookup returns CDR1 SQVTM and CDR2 ANQGSEA.

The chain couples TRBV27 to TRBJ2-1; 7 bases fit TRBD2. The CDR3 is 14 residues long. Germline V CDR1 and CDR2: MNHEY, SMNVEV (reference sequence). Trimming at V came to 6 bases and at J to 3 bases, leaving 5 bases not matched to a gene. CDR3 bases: TGTGCCAGCAGCCTGGCGGGGGTCTACAATGAGCAGTTCTTC. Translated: CASSLAGVYNEQFF.

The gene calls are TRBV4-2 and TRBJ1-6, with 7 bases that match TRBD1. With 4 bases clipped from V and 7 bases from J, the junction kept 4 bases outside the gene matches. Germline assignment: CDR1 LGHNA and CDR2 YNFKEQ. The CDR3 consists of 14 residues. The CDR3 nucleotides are TGTGCCAGCAGCCTCCGGGACAGAAATTCACCCCTCCACTTT. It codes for CASSLRDRNSPLHF.

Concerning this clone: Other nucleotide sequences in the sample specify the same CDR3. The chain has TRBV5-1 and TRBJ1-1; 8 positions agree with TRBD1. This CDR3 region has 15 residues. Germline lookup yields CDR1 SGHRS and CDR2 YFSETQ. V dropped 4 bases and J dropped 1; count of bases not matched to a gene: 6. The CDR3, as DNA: TGCGCCAGCAGCCTTACCGGGACAGGGAACACTGAAGCTTTCTTT. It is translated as CASSLTGTGNTEAFF.

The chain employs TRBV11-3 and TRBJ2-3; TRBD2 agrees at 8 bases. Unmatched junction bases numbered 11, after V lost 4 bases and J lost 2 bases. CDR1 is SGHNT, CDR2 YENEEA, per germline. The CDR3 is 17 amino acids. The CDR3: CASSSVPSGPFTDTQYF. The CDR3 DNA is TGTGCCAGCAGCTCAGTCCCTAGCGGGCCATTCACAGATACGCAGTATTTT.

CDR3 in amino acids: CASSQEVPREQYF. The CDR3 DNA is TGCGCCAGCAGCCAAGAAGTACCGCGCGAGCAGTACTTC. The rearrangement joins TRBV4-3 to TRBJ2-5, with unresolved D. The J call may be faulty, since TRBJ2-7 better matches the DNA end. From germline, CDR1 is LGHNA and CDR2 YSLEER. The CDR3 runs 13 residues.

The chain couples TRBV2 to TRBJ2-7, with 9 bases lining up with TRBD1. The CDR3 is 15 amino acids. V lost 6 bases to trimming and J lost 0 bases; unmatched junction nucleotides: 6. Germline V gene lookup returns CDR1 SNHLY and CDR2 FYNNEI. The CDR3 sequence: CASRARGQGSYEQYF. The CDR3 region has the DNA TGTGCCAGCAGGGCTAGGGGACAGGGCTCCTACGAGCAGTACTTC.

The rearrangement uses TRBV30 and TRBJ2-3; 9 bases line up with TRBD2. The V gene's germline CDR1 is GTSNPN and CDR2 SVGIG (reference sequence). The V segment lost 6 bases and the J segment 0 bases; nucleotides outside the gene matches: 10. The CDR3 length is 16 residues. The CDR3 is CACSTGLAPSTDTQYF. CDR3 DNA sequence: TGTGCCTGTTCCACGGGACTAGCCCCGAGCACAGATACGCAGTATTTT.

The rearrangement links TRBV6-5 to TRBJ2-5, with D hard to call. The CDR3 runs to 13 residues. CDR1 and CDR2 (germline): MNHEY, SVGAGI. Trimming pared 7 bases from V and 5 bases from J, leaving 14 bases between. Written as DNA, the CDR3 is TGTGCCAGCACCACCCCCGCGCGGGAGACCCAGTACTTC. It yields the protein CASTTPARETQYF.

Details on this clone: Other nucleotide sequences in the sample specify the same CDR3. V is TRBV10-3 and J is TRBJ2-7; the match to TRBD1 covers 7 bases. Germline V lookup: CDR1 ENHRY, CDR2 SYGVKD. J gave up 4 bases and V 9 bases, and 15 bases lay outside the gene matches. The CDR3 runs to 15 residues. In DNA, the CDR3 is TGTGCCATTCGGCAGCTCCGGGACAGAGGTTACGAGCAGTACTTC. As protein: CAIRQLRDRGYEQYF.

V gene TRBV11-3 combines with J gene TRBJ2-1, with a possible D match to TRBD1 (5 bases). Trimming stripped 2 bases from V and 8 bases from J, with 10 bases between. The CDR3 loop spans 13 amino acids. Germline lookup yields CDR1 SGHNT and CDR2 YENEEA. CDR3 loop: CASSLRGFDEQFF. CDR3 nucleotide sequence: TGTGCCAGCAGCTTAAGGGGTTTCGATGAGCAGTTCTTC.

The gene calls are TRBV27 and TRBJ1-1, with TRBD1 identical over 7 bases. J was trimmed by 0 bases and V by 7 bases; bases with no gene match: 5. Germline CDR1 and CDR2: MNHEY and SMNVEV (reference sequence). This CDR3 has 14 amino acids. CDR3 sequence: CASTRDRLNTEAFF. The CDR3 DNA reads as TGTGCCAGCACCCGGGACAGACTGAACACTGAAGCTTTCTTT.

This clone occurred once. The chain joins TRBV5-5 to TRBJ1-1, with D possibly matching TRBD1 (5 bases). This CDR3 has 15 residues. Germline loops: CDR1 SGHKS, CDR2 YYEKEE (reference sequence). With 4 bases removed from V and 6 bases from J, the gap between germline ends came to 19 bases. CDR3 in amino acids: CASSTPWLGAPEAFF. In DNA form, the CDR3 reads TGTGCCAGCAGCACTCCCTGGTTAGGGGCGCCTGAAGCTTTCTTT.

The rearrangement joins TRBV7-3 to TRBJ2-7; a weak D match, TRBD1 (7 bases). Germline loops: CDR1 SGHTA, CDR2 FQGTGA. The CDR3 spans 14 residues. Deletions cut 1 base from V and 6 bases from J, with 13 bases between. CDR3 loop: CASSLNRGGSEQYF. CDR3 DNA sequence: TGTGCCAGCAGCTTAAACAGGGGAGGAAGCGAGCAGTACTTC. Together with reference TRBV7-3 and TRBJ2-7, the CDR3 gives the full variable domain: GAGVSQTPSNKVTEKGKYVELRCDPISGHTALYWYRQSLGQGPEFLIYFQGTGAADDSGLPNDRFFAVRPEGSVSTLKIQRTERGDSAVYLCASSLNRGGSEQYFGPGTRLTVT.

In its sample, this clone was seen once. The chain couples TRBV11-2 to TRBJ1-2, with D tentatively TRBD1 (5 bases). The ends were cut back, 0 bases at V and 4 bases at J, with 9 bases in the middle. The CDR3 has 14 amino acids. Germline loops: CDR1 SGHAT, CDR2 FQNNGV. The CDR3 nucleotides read TGTGCCAGCAGCTTAGAGCGGGGCCTCTATGGCTACACCTTC. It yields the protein CASSLERGLYGYTF.

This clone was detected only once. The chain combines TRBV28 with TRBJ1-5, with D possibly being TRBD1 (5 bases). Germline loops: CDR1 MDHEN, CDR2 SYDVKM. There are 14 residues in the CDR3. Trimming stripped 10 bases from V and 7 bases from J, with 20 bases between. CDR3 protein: CATAVWGGVQPQHF. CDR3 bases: TGTGCCACTGCCGTCTGGGGGGGGGTCCAGCCCCAGCATTTT.